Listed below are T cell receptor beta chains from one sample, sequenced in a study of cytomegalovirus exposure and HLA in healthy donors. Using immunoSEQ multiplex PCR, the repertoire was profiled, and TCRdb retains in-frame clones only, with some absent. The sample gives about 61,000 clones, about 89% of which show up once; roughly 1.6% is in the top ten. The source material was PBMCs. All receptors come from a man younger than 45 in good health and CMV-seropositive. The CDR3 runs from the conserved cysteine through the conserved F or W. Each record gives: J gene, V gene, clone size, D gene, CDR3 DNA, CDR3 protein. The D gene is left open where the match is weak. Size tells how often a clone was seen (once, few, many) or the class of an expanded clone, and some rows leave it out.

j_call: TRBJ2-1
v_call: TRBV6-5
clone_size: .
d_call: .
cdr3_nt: TGTGCCAGCAGTCAGGGACAAGCCAATGAGCAGTTCTTC
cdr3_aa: CASSQGQANEQFF

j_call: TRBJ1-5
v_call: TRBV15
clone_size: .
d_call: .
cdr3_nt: TGTGCCACCAGCAGTACACGAAGCAATCAGCCCCAGCATTTT
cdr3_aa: CATSSTRSNQPQHF

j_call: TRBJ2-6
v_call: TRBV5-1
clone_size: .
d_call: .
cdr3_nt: TGCGCCAGCAGCTACTATAAACCCGACAGCCTCTCTGGGGCCAACGTCCTGACTTTC
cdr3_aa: CASSYYKPDSLSGANVLTF

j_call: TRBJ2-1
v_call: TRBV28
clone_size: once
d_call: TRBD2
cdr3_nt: TGTGCCAGCAACGAGCGGGAGACGGGCTACAATGAGCAGTTCTTC
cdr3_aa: CASNERETGYNEQFF

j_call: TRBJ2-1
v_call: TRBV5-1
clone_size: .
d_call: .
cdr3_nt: TGCGCCAGCAGCTTGGAGGACTACCCACCCTACAATGAGCAGTTCTTC
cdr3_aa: CASSLEDYPPYNEQFF

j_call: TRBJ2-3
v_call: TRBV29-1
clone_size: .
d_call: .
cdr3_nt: TGCAGCGTTAGGGGGGGCGATACGCAGTATTTT
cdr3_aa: CSVRGGDTQYF

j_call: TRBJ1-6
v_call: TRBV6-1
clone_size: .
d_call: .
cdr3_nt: TGTGCCAGCAGTGAAACAAGCTCCTATAATTCACCCCTCCACTTT
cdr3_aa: CASSETSSYNSPLHF

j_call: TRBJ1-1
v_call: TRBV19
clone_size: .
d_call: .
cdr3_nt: TGTGCCAGTAGTATTAGATCGTCCAAAGGACAGAGGAACACTGAAGCTTTCTTT
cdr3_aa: CASSIRSSKGQRNTEAFF

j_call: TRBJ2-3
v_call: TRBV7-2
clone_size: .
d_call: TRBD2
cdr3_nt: TGTGCCAGCGGGGAGGCGGGAGGGTCCACAGATACGCAGTATTTT
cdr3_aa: CASGEAGGSTDTQYF

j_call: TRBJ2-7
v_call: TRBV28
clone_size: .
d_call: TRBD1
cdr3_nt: TGTGCCAGCAGCCGTGGGGGGACAGGGACCCACGAGCAGTACTTC
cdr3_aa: CASSRGGTGTHEQYF

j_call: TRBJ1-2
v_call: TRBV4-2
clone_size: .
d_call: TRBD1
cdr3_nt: TGTGCCAGCAGCCAAGATAGGGGGCAGAGCTATGGCTACACCTTC
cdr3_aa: CASSQDRGQSYGYTF

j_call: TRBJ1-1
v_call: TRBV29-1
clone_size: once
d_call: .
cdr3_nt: TGCAGCGTTGCGGGGAGGAACACTGAAGCTTTCTTT
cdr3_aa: CSVAGRNTEAFF

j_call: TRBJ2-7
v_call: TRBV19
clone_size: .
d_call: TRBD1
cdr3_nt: TGTGCCAGTAGTATATCGGACAGGAGCTCCTACGAGCAGTACTTC
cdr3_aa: CASSISDRSSYEQYF

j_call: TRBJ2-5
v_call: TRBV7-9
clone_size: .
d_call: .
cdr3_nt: TGTGCCAGCAGCCCAACGGACAAAGAGACCCAGTACTTC
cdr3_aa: CASSPTDKETQYF